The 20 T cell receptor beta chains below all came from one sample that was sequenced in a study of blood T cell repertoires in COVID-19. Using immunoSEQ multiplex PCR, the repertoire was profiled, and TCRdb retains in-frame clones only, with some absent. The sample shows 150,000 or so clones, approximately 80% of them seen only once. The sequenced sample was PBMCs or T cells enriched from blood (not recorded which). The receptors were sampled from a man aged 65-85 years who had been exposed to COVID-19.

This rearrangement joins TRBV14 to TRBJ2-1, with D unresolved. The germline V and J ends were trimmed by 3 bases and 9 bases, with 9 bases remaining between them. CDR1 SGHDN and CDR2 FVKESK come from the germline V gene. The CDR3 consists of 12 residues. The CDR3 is CASSQGTPEQFF. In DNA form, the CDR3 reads TGTGCCAGCAGCCAGGGCACACCTGAGCAGTTCTTC.

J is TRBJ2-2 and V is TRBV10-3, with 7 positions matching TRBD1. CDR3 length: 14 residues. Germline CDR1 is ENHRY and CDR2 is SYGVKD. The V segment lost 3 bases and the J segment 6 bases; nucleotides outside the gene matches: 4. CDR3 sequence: CAISDGQGAGELFF. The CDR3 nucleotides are TGTGCCATCAGTGACGGGCAGGGGGCCGGGGAGCTGTTTTTT.

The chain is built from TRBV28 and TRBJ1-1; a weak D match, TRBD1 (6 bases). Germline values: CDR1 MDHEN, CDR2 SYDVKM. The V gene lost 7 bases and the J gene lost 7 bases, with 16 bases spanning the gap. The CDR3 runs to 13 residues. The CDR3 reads CASTRGRPFEAFF. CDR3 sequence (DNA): TGTGCCAGCACCAGGGGACGCCCCTTTGAAGCTTTCTTT.

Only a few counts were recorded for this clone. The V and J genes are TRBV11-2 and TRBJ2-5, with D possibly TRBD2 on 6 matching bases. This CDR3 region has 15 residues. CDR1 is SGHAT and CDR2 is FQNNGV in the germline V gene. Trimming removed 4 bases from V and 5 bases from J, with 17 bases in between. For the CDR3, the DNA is TGTGCCAGCAGCTCGTACCCTCGGGGGAGCGAGACCCAGTACTTC. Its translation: CASSSYPRGSETQYF.

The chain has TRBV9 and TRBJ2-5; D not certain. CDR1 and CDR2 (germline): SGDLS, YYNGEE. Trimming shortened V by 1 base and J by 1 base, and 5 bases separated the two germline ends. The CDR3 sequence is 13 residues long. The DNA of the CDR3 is TGTGCCAGCAGCGTATCTGTCCAAGAGACCCAGTACTTC. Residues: CASSVSVQETQYF.

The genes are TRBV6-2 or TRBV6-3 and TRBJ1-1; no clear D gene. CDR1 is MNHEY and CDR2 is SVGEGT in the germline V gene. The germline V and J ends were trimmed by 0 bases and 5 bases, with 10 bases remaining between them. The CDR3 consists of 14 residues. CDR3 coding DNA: TGTGCCAGCAGTTACTCGAATGGCAGGACTGAAGCTTTCTTT. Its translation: CASSYSNGRTEAFF.

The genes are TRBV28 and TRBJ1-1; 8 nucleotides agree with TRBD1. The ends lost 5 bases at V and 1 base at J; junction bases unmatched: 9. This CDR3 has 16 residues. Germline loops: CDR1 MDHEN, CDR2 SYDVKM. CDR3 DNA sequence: TGTGCCAGCAGTCCCTCCCTGGGGACAGGGAACACTGAAGCTTTCTTT. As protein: CASSPSLGTGNTEAFF.

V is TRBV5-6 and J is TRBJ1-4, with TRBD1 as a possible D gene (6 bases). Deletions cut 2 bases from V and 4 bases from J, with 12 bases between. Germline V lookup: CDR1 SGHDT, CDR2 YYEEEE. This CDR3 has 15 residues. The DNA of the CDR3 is TGTGCCAGCAGCTTATACAGGGCGGGTAATGAAAAACTGTTTTTT. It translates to CASSLYRAGNEKLFF.

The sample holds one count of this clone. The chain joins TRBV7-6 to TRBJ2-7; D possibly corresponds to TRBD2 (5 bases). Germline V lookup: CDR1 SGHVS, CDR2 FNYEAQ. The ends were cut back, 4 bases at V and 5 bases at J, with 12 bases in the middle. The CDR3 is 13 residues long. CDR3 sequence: CASSSRTRDEQYF. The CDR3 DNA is TGTGCCAGCAGCTCGAGGACTCGAGACGAGCAGTACTTC.

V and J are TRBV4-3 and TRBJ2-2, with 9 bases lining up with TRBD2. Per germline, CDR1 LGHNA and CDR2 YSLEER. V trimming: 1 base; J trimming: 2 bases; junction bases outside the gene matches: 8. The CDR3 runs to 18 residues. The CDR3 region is CASSQAPSGGSNTGELFF. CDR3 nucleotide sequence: TGCGCCAGCAGCCAAGCCCCGAGCGGGGGGTCCAACACCGGGGAGCTGTTTTTT.

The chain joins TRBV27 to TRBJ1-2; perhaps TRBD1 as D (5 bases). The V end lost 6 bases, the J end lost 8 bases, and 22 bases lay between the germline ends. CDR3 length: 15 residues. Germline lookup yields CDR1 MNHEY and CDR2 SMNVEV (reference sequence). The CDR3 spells CASSPDLTTVRGYTF. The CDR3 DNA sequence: TGTGCCAGCAGCCCAGATCTGACGACAGTCAGGGGCTACACCTTC.

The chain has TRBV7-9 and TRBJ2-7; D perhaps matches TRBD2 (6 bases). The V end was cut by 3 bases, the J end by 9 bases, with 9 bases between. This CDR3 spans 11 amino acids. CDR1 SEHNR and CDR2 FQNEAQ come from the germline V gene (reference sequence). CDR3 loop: CASSLGGGQYF. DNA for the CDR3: TGTGCCAGCAGCTTGGGGGGTGGGCAGTACTTC.

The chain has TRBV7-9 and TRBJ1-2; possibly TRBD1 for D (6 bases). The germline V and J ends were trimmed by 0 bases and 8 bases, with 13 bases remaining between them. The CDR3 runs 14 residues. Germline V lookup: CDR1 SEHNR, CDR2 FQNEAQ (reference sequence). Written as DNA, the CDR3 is TGTGCCAGCAGCTTAGCGGCAGGGGCGAGCGGCTACACCTTC. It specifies CASSLAAGASGYTF.

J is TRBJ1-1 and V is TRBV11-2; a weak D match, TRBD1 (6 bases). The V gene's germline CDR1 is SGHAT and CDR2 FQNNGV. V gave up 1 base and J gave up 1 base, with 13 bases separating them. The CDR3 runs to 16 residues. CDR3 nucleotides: TGTGCCAGCAGCTTAGGTTGGAGAGGGGGGAACACTGAAGCTTTCTTT. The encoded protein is CASSLGWRGGNTEAFF.

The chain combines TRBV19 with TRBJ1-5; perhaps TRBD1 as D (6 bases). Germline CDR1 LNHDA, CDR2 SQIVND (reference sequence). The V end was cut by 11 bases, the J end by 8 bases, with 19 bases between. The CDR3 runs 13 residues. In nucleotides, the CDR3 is TGTGCCTCTGGGAAGGGGGTGGTCGAGCCCCAGCATTTT. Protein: CASGKGVVEPQHF.

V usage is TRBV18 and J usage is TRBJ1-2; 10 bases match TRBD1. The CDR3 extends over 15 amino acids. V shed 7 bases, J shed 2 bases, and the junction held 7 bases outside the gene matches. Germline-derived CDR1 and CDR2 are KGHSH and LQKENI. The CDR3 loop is CASFETGGPNYGYTF. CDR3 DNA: TGTGCCAGCTTCGAGACAGGGGGCCCAAACTATGGCTACACCTTC.

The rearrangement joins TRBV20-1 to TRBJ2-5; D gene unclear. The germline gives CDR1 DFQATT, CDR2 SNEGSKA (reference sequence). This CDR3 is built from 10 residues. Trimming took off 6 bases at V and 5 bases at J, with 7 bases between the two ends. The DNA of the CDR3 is TGCAGTGCCCCGGTGGAGACCCAGTACTTC. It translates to CSAPVETQYF.

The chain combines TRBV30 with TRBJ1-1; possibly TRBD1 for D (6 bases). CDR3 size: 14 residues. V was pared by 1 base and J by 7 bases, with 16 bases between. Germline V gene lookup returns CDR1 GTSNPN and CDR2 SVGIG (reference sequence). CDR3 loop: CAWSEGSGANEAFF. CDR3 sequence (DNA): TGTGCCTGGAGTGAGGGTTCAGGGGCCAATGAAGCTTTCTTT.

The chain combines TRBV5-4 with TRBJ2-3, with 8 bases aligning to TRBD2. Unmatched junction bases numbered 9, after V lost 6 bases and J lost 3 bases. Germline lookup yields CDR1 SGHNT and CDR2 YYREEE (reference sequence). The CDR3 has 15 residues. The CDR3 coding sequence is TGTGCCAGCACTTACGGGGGGGGCAGGACAGATACGCAGTATTTT. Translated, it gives CASTYGGGRTDTQYF.

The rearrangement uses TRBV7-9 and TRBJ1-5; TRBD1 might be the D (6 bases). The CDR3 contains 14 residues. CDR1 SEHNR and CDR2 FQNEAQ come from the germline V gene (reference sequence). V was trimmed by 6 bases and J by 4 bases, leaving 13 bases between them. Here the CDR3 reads CASSTGQGNQPQHF. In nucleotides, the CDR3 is TGTGCCAGCAGTACAGGCCAGGGGAATCAGCCCCAGCATTTT.